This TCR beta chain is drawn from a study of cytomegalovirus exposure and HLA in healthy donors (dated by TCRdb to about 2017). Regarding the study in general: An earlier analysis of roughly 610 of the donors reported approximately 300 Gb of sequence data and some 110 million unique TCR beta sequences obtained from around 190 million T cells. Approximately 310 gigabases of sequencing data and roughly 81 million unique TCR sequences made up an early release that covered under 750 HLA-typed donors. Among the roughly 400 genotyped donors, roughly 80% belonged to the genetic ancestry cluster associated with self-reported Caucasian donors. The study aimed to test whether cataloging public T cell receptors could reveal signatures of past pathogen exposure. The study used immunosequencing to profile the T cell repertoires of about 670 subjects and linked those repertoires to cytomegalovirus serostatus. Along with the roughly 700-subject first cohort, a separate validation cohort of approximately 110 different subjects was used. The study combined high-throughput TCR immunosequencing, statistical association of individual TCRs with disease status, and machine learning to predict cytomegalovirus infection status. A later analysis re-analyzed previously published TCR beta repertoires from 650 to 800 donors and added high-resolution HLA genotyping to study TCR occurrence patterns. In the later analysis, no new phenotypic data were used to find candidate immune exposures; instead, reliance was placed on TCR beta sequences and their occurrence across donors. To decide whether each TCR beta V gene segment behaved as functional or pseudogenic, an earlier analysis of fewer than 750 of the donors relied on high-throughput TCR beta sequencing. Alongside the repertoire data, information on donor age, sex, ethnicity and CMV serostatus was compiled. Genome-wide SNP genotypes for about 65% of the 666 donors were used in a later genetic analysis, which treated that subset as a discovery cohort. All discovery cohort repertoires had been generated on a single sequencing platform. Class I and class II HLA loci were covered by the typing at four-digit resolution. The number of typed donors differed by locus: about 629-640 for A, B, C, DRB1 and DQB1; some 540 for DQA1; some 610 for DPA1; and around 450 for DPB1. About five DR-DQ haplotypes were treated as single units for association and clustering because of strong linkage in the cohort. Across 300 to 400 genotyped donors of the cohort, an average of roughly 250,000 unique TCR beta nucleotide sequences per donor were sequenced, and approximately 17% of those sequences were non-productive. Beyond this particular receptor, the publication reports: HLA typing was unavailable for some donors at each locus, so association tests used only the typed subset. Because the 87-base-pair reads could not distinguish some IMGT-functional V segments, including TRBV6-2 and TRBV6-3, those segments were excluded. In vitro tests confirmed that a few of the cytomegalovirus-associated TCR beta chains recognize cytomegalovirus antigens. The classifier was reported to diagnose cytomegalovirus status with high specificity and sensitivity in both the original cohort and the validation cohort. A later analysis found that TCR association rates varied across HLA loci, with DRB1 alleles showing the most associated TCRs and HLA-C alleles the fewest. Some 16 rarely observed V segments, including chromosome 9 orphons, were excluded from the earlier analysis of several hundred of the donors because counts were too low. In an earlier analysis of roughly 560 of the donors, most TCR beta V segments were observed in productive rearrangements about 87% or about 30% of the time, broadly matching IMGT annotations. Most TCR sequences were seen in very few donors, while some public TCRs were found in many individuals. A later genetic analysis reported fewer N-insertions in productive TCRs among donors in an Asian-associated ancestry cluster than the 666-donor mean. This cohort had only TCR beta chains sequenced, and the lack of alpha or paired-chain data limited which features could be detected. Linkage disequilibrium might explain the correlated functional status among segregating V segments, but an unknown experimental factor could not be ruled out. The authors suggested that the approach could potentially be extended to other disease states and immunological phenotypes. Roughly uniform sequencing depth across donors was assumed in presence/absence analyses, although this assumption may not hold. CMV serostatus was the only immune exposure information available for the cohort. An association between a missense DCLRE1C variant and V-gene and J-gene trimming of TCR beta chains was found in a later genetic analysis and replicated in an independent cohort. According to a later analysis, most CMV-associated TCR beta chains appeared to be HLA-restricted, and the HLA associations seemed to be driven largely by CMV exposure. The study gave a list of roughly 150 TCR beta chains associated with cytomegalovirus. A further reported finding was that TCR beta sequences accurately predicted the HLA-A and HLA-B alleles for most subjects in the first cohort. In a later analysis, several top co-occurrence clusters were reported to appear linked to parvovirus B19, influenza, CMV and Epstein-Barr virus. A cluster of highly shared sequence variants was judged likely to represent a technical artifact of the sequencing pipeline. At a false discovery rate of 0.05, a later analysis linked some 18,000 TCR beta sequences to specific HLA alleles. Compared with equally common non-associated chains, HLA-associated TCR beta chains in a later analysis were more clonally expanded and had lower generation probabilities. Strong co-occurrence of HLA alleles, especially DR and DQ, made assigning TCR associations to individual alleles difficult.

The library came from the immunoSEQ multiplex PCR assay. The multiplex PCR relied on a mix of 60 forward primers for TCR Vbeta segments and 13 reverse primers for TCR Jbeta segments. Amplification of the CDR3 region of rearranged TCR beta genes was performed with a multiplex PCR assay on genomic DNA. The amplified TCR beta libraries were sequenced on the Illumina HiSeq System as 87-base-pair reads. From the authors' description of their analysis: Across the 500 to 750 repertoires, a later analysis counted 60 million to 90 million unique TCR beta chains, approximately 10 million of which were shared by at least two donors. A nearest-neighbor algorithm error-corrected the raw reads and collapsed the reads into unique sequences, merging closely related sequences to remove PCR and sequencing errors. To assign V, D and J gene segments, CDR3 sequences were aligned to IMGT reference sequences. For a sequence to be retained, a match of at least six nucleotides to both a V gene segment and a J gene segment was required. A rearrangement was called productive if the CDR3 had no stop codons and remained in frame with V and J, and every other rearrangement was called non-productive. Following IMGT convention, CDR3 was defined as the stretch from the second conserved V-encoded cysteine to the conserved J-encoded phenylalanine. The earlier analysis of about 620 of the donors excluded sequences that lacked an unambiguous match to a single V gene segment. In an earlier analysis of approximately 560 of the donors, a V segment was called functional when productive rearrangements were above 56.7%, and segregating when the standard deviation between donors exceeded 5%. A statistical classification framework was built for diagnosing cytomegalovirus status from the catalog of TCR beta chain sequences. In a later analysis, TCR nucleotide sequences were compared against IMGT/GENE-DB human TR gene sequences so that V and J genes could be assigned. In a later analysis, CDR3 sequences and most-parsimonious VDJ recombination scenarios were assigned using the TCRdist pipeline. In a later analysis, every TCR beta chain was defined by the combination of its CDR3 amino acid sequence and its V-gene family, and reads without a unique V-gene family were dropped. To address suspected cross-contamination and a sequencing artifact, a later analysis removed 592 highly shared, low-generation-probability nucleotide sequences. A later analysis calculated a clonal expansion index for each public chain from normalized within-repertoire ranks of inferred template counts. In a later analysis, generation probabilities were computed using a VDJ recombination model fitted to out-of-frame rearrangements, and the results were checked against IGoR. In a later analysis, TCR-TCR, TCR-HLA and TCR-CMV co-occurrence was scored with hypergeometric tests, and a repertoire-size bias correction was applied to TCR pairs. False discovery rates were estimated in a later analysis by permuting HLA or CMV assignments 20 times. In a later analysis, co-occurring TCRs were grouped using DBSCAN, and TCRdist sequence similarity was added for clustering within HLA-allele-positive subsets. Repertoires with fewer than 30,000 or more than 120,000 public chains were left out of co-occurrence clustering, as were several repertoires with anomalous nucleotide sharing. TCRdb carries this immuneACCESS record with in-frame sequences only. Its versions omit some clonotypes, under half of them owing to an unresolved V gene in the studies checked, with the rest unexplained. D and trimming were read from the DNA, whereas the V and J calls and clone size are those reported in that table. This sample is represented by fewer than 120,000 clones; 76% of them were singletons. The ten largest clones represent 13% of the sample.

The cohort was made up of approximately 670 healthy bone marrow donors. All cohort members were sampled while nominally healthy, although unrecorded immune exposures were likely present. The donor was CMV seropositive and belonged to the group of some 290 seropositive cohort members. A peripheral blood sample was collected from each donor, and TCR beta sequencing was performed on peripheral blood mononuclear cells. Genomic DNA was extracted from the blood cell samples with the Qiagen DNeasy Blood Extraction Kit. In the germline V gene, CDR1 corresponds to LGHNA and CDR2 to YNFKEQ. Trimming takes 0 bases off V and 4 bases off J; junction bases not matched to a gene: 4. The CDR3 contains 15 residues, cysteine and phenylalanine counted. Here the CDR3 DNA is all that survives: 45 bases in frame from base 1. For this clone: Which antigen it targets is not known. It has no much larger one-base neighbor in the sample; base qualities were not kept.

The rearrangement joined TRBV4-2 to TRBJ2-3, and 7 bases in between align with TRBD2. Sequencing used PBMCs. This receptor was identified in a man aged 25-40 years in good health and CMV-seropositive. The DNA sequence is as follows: TGTGCCAGCAGCCAAGAAACGGGGGGAGCAGATACGCAGTATTTT. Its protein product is CASSQETGGADTQYF.